This TCR beta chain originates from a study of spatial heterogeneity in lung cancer. For the study at large: The mean occurrence of each unique TCR and UMI combination in raw reads exceeded ten.

CDR3 length: 16 residues. V was cut by 1 base and J by 3 bases, with 15 bases left in between. Germline CDR1 DFQATT, CDR2 SNEGSKA (reference sequence). Remarks on this clonotype: Its antigen remains unknown.

Stated time point: sample taken at primary tumor resection. The donors, approximately 66 patients with untreated early-stage non-small cell lung cancer, provided the samples. Sequencing was performed on whole RNA extracted from tumor and nontumor lung tissue, or from frozen PBMC, and the material was left unsorted. TCRdb used MiXCR to reprocess the 5' RACE reads, holding one entry per CDR3 protein. Found here are 20,000 to 30,000 distinct CDR3 sequences, approximately 9.5% of them singletons; the top ten hold over 7%. Study results and limitations: Tumor T-cell coverage was an estimated 7% or so for alpha and around 13% for beta chains. Mutation tallies in tumors tracked expanded intratumoral alpha and beta TCR counts.

The rearrangement joins TRBV20-1 to TRBJ1-4; maybe TRBD1 (6 bases). The receptor was isolated from a male donor with early-stage non-small cell lung cancer. This material consisted of lung tumor tissue, taken at surgery. Here the CDR3 reads CSARGGSGAPNEKLFF. The CDR3 coding sequence is TGCAGTGCTAGAGGAGGGTCAGGGGCGCCTAATGAAAAACTGTTTTTT.